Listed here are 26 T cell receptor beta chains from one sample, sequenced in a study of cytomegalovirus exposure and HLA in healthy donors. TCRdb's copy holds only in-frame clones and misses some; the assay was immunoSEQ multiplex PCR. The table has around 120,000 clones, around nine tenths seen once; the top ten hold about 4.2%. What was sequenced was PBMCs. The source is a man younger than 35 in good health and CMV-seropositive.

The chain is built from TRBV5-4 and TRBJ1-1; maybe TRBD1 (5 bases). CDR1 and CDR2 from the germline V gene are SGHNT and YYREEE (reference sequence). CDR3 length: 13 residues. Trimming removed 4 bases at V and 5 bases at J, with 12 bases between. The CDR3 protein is CASSTMQGTEAFF. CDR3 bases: TGTGCCAGCAGCACAATGCAGGGAACTGAAGCTTTCTTT. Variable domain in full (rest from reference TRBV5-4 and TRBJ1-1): ETGVTQSPTHLIKTRGQQVTLRCSSQSGHNTVSWYQQALGQGPQFIFQYYREEENGRGNFPPRFSGLQFPNYSSELNVNALELDDSALYLCASSTMQGTEAFFGQGTRLTVV.

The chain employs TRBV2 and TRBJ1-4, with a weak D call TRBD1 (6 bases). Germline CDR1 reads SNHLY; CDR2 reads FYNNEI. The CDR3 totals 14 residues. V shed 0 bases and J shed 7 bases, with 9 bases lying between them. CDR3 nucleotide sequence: TGTGCCAGCAGTGAAGCACAGGGCAGTGAAAAACTGTTTTTT. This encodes CASSEAQGSEKLFF.

This CDR3 reads CASSSLGGGYNEQFF. DNA of the CDR3: TGTGCCAGCAGCTCCCTGGGCGGGGGTTACAATGAGCAGTTCTTC. The rearrangement links TRBV13 to TRBJ2-1; 7 nucleotides align to TRBD2. The ends lost 4 bases at V and 4 bases at J; junction bases unmatched: 7. Per the germline V gene, CDR1 is PRHDT and CDR2 is FYEKMQ (reference sequence). The CDR3 length is 15 residues.

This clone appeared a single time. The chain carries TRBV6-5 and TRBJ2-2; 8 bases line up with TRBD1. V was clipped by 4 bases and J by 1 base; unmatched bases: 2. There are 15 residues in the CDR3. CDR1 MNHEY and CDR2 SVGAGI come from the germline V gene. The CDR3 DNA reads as TGTGCCAGCAGTTCTGACAGGGGGAACACCGGGGAGCTGTTTTTT. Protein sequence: CASSSDRGNTGELFF.

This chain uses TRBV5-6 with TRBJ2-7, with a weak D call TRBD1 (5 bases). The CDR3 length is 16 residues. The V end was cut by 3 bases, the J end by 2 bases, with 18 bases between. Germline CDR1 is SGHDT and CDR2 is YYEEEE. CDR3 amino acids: CASSSRTGGAPYEQYF. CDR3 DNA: TGTGCCAGCAGCTCCCGGACGGGTGGGGCCCCCTACGAGCAGTACTTC.

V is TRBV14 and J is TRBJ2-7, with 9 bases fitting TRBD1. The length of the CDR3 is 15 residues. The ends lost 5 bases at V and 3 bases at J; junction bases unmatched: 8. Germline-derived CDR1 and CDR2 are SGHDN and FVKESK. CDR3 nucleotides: TGTGCCAGCAGCGAGGGACAGGGTGGGAACTACGAGCAGTACTTC. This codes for CASSEGQGGNYEQYF.

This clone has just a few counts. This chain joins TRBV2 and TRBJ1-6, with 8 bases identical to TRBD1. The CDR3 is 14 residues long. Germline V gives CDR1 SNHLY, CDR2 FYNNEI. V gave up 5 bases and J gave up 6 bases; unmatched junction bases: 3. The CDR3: CASSMGQVNSPLHF. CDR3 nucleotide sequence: TGTGCCAGCAGTATGGGACAGGTTAATTCACCCCTCCACTTT.

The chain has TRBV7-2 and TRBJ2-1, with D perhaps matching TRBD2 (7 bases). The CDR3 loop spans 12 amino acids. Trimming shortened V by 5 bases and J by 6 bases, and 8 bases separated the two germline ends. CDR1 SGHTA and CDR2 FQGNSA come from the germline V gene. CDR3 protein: CASSGGANEQFF. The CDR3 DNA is TGTGCCAGCAGCGGGGGGGCCAATGAGCAGTTCTTC.

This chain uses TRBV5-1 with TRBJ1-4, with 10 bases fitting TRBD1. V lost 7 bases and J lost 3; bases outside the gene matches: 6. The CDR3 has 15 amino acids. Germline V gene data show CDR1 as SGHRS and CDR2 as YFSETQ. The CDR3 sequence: CASRDRGTSNEKLFF. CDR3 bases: TGCGCCAGCCGGGACAGGGGTACATCTAATGAAAAACTGTTTTTT.

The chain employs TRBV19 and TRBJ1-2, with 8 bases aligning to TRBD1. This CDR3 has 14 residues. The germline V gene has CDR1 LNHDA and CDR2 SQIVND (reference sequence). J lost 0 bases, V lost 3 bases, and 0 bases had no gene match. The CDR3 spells CASSMTGANYGYTF. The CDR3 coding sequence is TGTGCCAGTAGTATGACAGGGGCTAACTATGGCTACACCTTC.

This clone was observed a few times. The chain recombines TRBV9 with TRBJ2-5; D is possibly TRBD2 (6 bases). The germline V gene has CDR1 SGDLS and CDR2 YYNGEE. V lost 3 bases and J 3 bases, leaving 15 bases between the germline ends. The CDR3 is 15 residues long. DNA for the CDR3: TGTGCCAGCAGCGGTTTGGGGACTGATGAAGAGACCCAGTACTTC. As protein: CASSGLGTDEETQYF.

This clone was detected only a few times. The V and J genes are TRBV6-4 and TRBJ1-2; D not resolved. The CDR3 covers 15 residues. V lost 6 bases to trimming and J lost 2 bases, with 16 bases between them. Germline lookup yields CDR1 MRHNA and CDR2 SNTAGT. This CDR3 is CASSEHPQKNYGYTF. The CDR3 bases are TGTGCCAGCAGCGAACACCCGCAGAAAAACTATGGCTACACCTTC.

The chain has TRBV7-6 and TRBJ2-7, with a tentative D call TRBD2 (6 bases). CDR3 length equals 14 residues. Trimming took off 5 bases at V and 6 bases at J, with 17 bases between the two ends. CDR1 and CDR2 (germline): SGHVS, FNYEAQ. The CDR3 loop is CASSVRPQTSEQYF. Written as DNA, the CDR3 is TGTGCCAGCAGCGTTCGCCCTCAGACTAGCGAGCAGTACTTC.

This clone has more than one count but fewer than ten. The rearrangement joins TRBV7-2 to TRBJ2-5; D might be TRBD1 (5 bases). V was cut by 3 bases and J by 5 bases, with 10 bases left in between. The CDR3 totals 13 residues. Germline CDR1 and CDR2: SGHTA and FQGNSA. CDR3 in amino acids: CASSFQWGETQYF. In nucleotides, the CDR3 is TGTGCCAGCAGCTTTCAGTGGGGCGAGACCCAGTACTTC.

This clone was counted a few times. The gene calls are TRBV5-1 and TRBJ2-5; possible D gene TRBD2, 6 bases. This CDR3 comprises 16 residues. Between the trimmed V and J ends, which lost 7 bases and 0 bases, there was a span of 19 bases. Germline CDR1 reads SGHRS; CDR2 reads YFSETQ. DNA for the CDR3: TGCGCCAGCCAAATAACCGGGACTGCGTACCAAGAGACCCAGTACTTC. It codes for CASQITGTAYQETQYF.

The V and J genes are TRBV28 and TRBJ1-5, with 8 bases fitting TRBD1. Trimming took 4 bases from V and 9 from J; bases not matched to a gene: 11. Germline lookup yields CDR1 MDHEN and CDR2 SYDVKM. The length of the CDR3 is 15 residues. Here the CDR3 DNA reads TGTGCCAGCAGTTCTCGGACAGGGAGGGACGGGCCCCAGCATTTT. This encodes CASSSRTGRDGPQHF.

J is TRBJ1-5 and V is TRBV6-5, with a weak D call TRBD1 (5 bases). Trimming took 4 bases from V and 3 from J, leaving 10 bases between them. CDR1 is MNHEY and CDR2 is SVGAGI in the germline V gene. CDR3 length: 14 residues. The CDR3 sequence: CASSFDRFNQPQHF. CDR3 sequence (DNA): TGTGCCAGCAGTTTCGACAGATTCAATCAGCCCCAGCATTTT.

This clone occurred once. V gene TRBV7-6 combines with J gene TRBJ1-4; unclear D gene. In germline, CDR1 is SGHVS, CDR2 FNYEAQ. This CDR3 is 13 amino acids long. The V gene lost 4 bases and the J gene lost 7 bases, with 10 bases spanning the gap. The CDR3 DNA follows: TGTGCCAGCAGCTCGCTGAACGGTGAAAAACTGTTTTTT. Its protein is CASSSLNGEKLFF.

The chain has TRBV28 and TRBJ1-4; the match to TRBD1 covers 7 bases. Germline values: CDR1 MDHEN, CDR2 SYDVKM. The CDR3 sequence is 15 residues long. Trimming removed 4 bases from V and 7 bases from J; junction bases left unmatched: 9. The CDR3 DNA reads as TGTGCCAGCAGTTCAAAGGGGGCGCGTAGTGAAAAACTGTTTTTT. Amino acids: CASSSKGARSEKLFF.

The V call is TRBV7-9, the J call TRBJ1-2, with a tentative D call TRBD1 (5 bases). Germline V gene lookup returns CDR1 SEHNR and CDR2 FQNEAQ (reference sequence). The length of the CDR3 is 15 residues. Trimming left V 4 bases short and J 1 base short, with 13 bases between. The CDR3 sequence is CASSSDRRFNYGYTF. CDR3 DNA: TGTGCCAGCAGCTCCGACAGAAGATTTAACTATGGCTACACCTTC.

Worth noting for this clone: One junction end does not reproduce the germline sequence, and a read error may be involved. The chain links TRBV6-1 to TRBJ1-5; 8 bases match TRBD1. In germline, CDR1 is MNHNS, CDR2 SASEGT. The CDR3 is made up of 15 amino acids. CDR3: CASNEQGGVNQPQHF. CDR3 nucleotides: TGTGCCAGCAATGAACAGGGGGGTGTCAATCAGCCCCAGCATTTT.

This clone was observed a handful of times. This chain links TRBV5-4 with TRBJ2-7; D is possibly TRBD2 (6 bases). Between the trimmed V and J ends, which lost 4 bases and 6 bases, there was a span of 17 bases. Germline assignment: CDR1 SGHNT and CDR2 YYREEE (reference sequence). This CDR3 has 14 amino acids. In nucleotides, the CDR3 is TGTGCCAGCAGCCCTGGTGGGGGGATTGCCGAGCAGTACTTC. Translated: CASSPGGGIAEQYF.

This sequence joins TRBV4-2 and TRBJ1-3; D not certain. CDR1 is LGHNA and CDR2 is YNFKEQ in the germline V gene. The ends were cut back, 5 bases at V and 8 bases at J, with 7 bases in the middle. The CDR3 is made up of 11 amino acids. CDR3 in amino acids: CASSTPDTIYF. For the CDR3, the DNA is TGTGCCAGCAGCACCCCGGACACCATATATTTT.

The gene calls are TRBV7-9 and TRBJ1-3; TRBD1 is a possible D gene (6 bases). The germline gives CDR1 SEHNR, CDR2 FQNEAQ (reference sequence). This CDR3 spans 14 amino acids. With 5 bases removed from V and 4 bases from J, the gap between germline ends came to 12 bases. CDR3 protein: CASSHRVAGNTIYF. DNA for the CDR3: TGTGCCAGCAGCCACAGGGTGGCGGGAAACACCATATATTTT. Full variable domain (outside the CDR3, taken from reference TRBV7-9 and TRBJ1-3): DTGVSQNPRHKITKRGQNVTFRCDPISEHNRLYWYRQTLGQGPEFLTYFQNEAQLEKSRLLSDRFSAERPKGSFSTLEIQRTEQGDSAMYLCASSHRVAGNTIYFGEGSWLTVV.

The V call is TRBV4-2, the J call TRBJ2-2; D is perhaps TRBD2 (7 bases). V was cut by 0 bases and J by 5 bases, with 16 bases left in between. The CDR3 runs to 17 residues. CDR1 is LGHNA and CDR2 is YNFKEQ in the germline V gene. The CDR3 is CASSQDLGRGWTGELFF. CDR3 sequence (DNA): TGTGCCAGCAGCCAAGATCTGGGGAGGGGGTGGACCGGGGAGCTGTTTTTT.

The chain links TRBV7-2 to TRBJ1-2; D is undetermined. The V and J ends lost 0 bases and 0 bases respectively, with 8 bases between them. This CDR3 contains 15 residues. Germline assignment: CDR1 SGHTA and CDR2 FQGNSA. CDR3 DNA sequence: TGTGCCAGCAGCTTAGCCGGGAGCTCTAACTATGGCTACACCTTC. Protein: CASSLAGSSNYGYTF. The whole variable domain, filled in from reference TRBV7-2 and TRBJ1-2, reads GAGVSQSPSNKVTEKGKDVELRCDPISGHTALYWYRQSLGQGLEFLIYFQGNSAPDKSGLPSDRFSAERTGGSVSTLTIQRTQQEDSAVYLCASSLAGSSNYGYTFGSGTRLTVV.